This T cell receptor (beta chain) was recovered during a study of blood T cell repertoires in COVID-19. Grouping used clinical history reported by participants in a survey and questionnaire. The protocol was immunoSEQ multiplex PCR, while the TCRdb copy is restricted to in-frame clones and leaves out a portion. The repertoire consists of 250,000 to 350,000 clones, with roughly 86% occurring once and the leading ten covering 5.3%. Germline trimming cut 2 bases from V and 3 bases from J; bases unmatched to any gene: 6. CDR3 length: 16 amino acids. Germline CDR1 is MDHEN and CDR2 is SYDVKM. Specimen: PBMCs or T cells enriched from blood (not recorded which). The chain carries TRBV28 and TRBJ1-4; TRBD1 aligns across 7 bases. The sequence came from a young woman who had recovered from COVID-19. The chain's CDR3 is CASSLNRGSANEKLFF. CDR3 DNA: TGTGCCAGCAGTTTAAACAGGGGCTCAGCTAATGAAAAACTGTTTTTT. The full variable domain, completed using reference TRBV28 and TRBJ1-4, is DVKVTQSSRYLVKRTGEKVFLECVQDMDHENMFWYRQDPGLGLRLIYFSYDVKMKEKGDIPEGYSVSREKKERFSLILESASTNQTSMYLCASSLNRGSANEKLFFGSGTQLSVL.